This record concerns one T cell receptor beta chain sequence. Its antigen remains undetermined. The sample holds no much larger clone one base away, and base qualities are not on file. TCRbeta CDR3 regions were amplified from genomic DNA by means of the immunoSEQ Assay, a bias-controlled multiplex PCR. The source study handled its data this way. The number of nucleated cells in each sample was estimated from the amplification of reference gene primers within the assay. To quantify the absolute abundance of each unique TCRbeta CDR3 rearrangement, sequence reads were collapsed and filtered. For each sample, productive Simpson clonality was calculated by taking the square root of Simpson's diversity index across productive rearrangements. This immuneACCESS table, as held by TCRdb, lists in-frame sequences with V and J called but not all clones. Of the missing ones, under half trace to an unresolved V gene in checked studies; the others have no known cause. The DNA was the basis for D and trimming; V, J and clone size are from that table. This sample comprises 400,000 or so clones, roughly 87% of them detected only once. The ten largest clones add up to under 0.7% of the sample.

These data belong to a study of blood T cell repertoires in COVID-19 (dated by TCRdb to the early 2020s). Looking at the study overall: The collaborator samples originated in the United States, Italy and Spain and spanned the acute and convalescent phases of COVID-19. The samples were drawn from two sources: the first 160 participants of the ongoing ImmuneRACE study, and 1,254 subjects contributed by 6 global collaborators. The dataset comprised deeply sampled blood TCRbeta repertoires from subjects exposed to, actively infected with, or recovered from COVID-19. HLA class I and class II types, where available, came from metadata supplied by the sample provider rather than from assay-based typing. Sample metadata almost always included a de-identified subject ID, COVID-19 status, age in years and sex. A freely available public database, intended as a resource for researchers studying the immune response to SARS-CoV-2, is where the repertoires were released. The prospective study material was composed of cDNA or gDNA derived from T cells, B-cell-depleted T cells, or PBMCs.

Participants in the prospective study were enrolled through a virtual design, were aged roughly 18 to 95 years, and lived in approximately 25 United States geographic areas. In the prospective study, participants were assigned to cohorts based on the clinical history participants reported in a screening survey and a study questionnaire. ImmuneRACE Cohort 3 recovered participants were defined by two consecutive negative NP/OP PCR tests, healthcare professional clearance, or symptom resolution. Each participant in the prospective study had whole blood, serum and a nasopharyngeal or oropharyngeal swab collected by mobile phlebotomists. Over a roughly 2-month period, participants in the prospective study had the option of providing additional blood draws and questionnaires. Prospective study blood samples were shipped either frozen or at room temperature before DNA extraction. From the cysteine up to the phenylalanine, the CDR3 has a length of 13 residues. The retained sequence is limited to the CDR3, 39 bases, with the frame set at the first base. Cut back by 0 bases and 3 bases, the V and J ends lie 4 bases apart. CDR1 SGHRS and CDR2 YFSETQ were looked up in the germline V gene.

Overall study outcomes, separate from this receptor: The amount of clinical and demographic metadata varied by source and participant and was provided uncurated.

The receptor was derived from a man younger than 35 who had recovered from COVID-19. The chain links TRBV5-1 with TRBJ1-5; too little of a D gene remains to name it. Sequencing was performed on PBMCs or T cells enriched from blood (not recorded which). In nucleotide form, the sequence is TGCGCCAGCAGCTTGGGAGACAATCAGCCCCAGCATTTT. Translated, this is CASSLGDNQPQHF.